One sample yielded the 30 T cell receptor beta chains listed below, sequenced in a study of cytomegalovirus exposure and HLA in healthy donors. Both 60 Vbeta primers and 13 Jbeta primers went into the PCR. Measured with immunoSEQ multiplex PCR; TCRdb has only the in-frame clones, and not every one. The top ten clones hold 2% to 3% of a sample with roughly 98,000 clones, more than 60% of them seen once. The sequencing input was PBMCs. The receptors derive from a man over 45 in good health and CMV-seronegative.

This sequence joins TRBV6-6 and TRBJ2-1, with D uncertain. The CDR3 totals 14 residues. In germline, CDR1 is MNHNY, CDR2 SVGAGI (reference sequence). V was pared by 0 bases and J by 1 base, with 4 bases between. DNA for the CDR3: TGTGCCAGCAGTTACTCTGAGTCCTACAATGAGCAGTTCTTC. Translated, it gives CASSYSESYNEQFF.

The J gene is TRBJ2-7, the V gene TRBV9, with 12 bases matching TRBD2. Germline V gene sequence: CDR1 SGDLS, CDR2 YYNGEE. V lost 4 bases to trimming and J lost 1 base; unmatched junction nucleotides: 3. The CDR3 runs 15 residues. CDR3 sequence: CASSPTSGGSYEQYF. The CDR3 coding sequence is TGTGCCAGCAGCCCAACTAGCGGGGGGTCCTACGAGCAGTACTTC.

The chain recombines TRBV9 with TRBJ2-5; 7 bases map to TRBD2. Per germline, CDR1 SGDLS and CDR2 YYNGEE. The ends lost 0 bases at V and 2 bases at J; junction bases unmatched: 10. The CDR3 is made up of 17 amino acids. The CDR3 protein is CASSVGSRLAIQETQYF. The CDR3 DNA reads TGTGCCAGCAGCGTAGGAAGCCGACTAGCAATTCAAGAGACCCAGTACTTC.

V is TRBV2 and J is TRBJ2-7; tentative D call: TRBD1 (6 bases). There are 16 residues in the CDR3. From germline, CDR1 is SNHLY and CDR2 FYNNEI. The V end lost 0 bases, the J end lost 0 bases, and 12 bases lay between the germline ends. In DNA, the CDR3 is TGTGCCAGCAGTGAAGCTGGTGGGGGCCGCTCCTACGAGCAGTACTTC. Residues: CASSEAGGGRSYEQYF.

J is TRBJ1-1 and V is TRBV10-3, with 8 bases identical to TRBD1. J gave up 1 base and V 10 bases, and 5 bases lay outside the gene matches. The germline V gene encodes CDR1 ENHRY and CDR2 SYGVKD. The CDR3 consists of 13 residues. The CDR3 reads CATRDRTNTEAFF. The CDR3 bases are TGTGCCACACGGGACAGGACGAACACTGAAGCTTTCTTT.

This chain uses TRBV5-1 with TRBJ1-3, with no clear D. The CDR3 has 15 residues. V lost 1 base, J lost 0 bases, and 8 bases lay in between. Germline V lookup: CDR1 SGHRS, CDR2 YFSETQ. The CDR3 sequence is CASSLFQNSGNTIYF. The CDR3 DNA follows: TGCGCCAGCAGCTTGTTCCAGAACTCTGGAAACACCATATATTTT.

A few counts support this clone. The genes are TRBV7-6 and TRBJ1-3; the match to TRBD1 covers 7 bases. The CDR3 spans 16 residues. In germline, CDR1 is SGHVS, CDR2 FNYEAQ. J lost 1 base, V lost 5 bases, and 8 bases had no gene match. The CDR3 spells CASSPGQGVSGNTIYF. Written as DNA, the CDR3 is TGTGCCAGCAGCCCGGGGCAGGGGGTATCTGGAAACACCATATATTTT.

The rearrangement links TRBV30 to TRBJ2-5; D is undetermined. V lost 4 bases to trimming and J lost 0 bases, with 6 bases between them. There are 12 residues in the CDR3. Germline CDR1 GTSNPN, CDR2 SVGIG (reference sequence). The CDR3 nucleotides read TGTGCCTGGATGTCTGACCAAGAGACCCAGTACTTC. Translated: CAWMSDQETQYF.

The rearrangement links TRBV6-1 to TRBJ2-1, with 8 bases lining up with TRBD2. The V and J ends lost 5 bases and 8 bases, in that order; junction bases with no gene match: 8. There are 14 residues in the CDR3. Germline CDR1 reads MNHNS; CDR2 reads SASEGT. The CDR3 DNA follows: TGTGCCAGCAGTTTCGAGCGGGGGATCGATGAGCAGTTCTTC. Translating gives CASSFERGIDEQFF.

This clone was seen once. V and J are TRBV6-5 and TRBJ2-2, with D tentatively TRBD1 (5 bases). The CDR3 covers 15 residues. Germline V gives CDR1 MNHEY, CDR2 SVGAGI. Trimming left V 2 bases short and J 2 bases short, with 9 bases between. The CDR3, as DNA: TGTGCCAGCAGTTACGTCCAGGGAAACACCGGGGAGCTGTTTTTT. It translates to CASSYVQGNTGELFF.

The sample holds a few counts of this clone. The V gene is TRBV5-6, the J gene TRBJ2-5, with D possibly being TRBD2 (6 bases). V lost 4 bases to trimming and J lost 4 bases, with 17 bases between them. The CDR3 extends over 15 amino acids. CDR1 SGHDT and CDR2 YYEEEE come from the germline V gene. The CDR3 nucleotides read TGTGCCAGCAGCCCAAGGACCGTGCGGGGAGAGACCCAGTACTTC. This translates into CASSPRTVRGETQYF.

V gene TRBV29-1 combines with J gene TRBJ2-5, with D perhaps TRBD1 (6 bases). The J call may be wrong; the DNA end is better matched by TRBJ2-7. The CDR3 covers 12 residues. In germline, CDR1 is SQVTM, CDR2 ANQGSEA. CDR3 in DNA: TGCAGCGTTGCAGGGGTTCGGTACGAGCAGTACTTC. It encodes CSVAGVRYEQYF.

This clone has only a few counts. The junction departs from germline at one end; a sequencing error may be responsible. The DNA for the CDR3 is TGTGCCAGCAGTCTATCCAGGGGGTCCTCCTACGAGCAGTACTTC. Protein product: CASSLSRGSSYEQYF. This chain joins TRBV27 and TRBJ2-7, with 7 nucleotides matching TRBD1. CDR1 MNHEY and CDR2 SMNVEV come from the germline V gene (reference sequence). This CDR3 has 15 residues.

CDR3 DNA: TGTGCCAGCAGTTTAACTGACAGCCTGAACACTGAAGCTTTCTTT. It yields the protein CASSLTDSLNTEAFF. The chain uses TRBV27 and TRBJ1-1, with D perhaps TRBD1 (5 bases). This CDR3 is built from 15 residues. Trimming removed 2 bases from V and 0 bases from J, with 10 bases in between. CDR1 is MNHEY, CDR2 SMNVEV, per germline (reference sequence).

The rearrangement links TRBV10-3 to TRBJ2-2; 10 bases agree with TRBD1. The germline V gene has CDR1 ENHRY and CDR2 SYGVKD. The CDR3 spans 14 residues. The CDR3 protein is CASRGTGVTGELFF. For the CDR3, the DNA is TGTGCTAGCAGGGGGACAGGGGTCACCGGGGAGCTGTTTTTT.

J is TRBJ2-1 and V is TRBV4-2; 8 bases line up with TRBD2. With V trimmed by 0 bases and J by 7 bases, 5 bases remained unmatched. Germline CDR1 LGHNA, CDR2 YNFKEQ. The CDR3 runs 15 residues. This chain's CDR3 is CASSQDREGWNEQFF. The CDR3 DNA reads as TGTGCCAGCAGCCAAGATCGGGAGGGTTGGAATGAGCAGTTCTTC.

The chain has TRBV10-2 and TRBJ2-3; 9 bases align to TRBD2. Germline CDR1 and CDR2: WSHSY and SAAADI. This CDR3 has 15 residues. With 3 bases clipped from V and 5 bases from J, the junction kept 6 bases outside the gene matches. CDR3 region: CASSDRGGAGDTQYF. In nucleotides, the CDR3 is TGCGCCAGCAGTGACCGCGGGGGGGCCGGAGATACGCAGTATTTT.

The chain couples TRBV19 to TRBJ2-4, with D hard to call. Looked up from germline, CDR1 is LNHDA and CDR2 is SQIVND (reference sequence). V lost 6 bases, J lost 0 bases, and 6 bases lay in between. The CDR3 loop spans 13 amino acids. Here the CDR3 reads CASREKAKNIQYF. The CDR3 DNA sequence: TGTGCCAGTAGGGAGAAAGCCAAAAACATTCAGTACTTC.

The rearrangement joins TRBV6-6 to TRBJ1-1; D unclear. Germline V lookup: CDR1 MNHNY, CDR2 SVGAGI (reference sequence). V was trimmed by 2 bases and J by 5 bases, leaving 6 bases between them. The CDR3 covers 12 residues. CDR3 residues: CASSYPNTEAFF. The CDR3 DNA sequence: TGTGCCAGCAGTTACCCTAATACTGAAGCTTTCTTT.

The chain links TRBV5-5 to TRBJ1-4, with TRBD1 identical over 7 bases. The ends lost 3 bases at V and 7 bases at J; junction bases unmatched: 9. The CDR3 consists of 15 residues. Germline lookup yields CDR1 SGHKS and CDR2 YYEKEE (reference sequence). CDR3 protein: CASSSRTGGGEKLFF. CDR3 nucleotides: TGTGCCAGCAGCTCCCGGACAGGTGGAGGTGAAAAACTGTTTTTT.

The CDR3: CASSSTIPPTTTDTQYF. The CDR3 region has the DNA TGTGCCAGCAGCTCCACTATCCCCCCGACTACCACAGATACGCAGTATTTT. The chain couples TRBV7-9 to TRBJ2-3; weak D call: TRBD2 (5 bases). In germline, CDR1 is SEHNR, CDR2 FQNEAQ (reference sequence). CDR3 length: 17 amino acids. Trimming stripped 4 bases from V and 2 bases from J, with 19 bases between.

In regard to this clone: The same CDR3 can be traced to other DNA sequences in this sample. V and J are TRBV2 and TRBJ2-2; the D is unclear. CDR1 is SNHLY, CDR2 FYNNEI, per germline. Trimming shortened V by 3 bases and J by 2 bases, and 7 bases separated the two germline ends. The CDR3 is 14 amino acids. CDR3 amino acids: CASSEYRNTGELFF. The CDR3 bases are TGTGCCAGCAGTGAGTACAGAAACACCGGGGAGCTGTTTTTT. Based on the CDR3 plus reference TRBV2 and TRBJ2-2, the full variable domain is EPEVTQTPSHQVTQMGQEVILRCVPISNHLYFYWYRQILGQKVEFLVSFYNNEISEKSEIFDDQFSVERPDGSNFTLKIRSTKLEDSAMYFCASSEYRNTGELFFGEGSRLTVL.

The CDR3 sequence is CASSREAGGPYNEQFF. CDR3 nucleotide sequence: TGTGCCAGCAGTCGAGAAGCGGGGGGACCCTACAATGAGCAGTTCTTC. This chain joins TRBV5-4 and TRBJ2-1; 9 nucleotides agree with TRBD2. CDR1 is SGHNT, CDR2 YYREEE, per germline (reference sequence). CDR3 size: 16 residues. The V gene end was trimmed by 5 bases and the J gene end by 2 bases; junction bases not matched to a gene: 8.

Written as DNA, the CDR3 is TGTGCCAGCAGCTTAACGGAGTCCTACGAGCAGTACTTC. Its protein is CASSLTESYEQYF. The chain carries TRBV7-9 and TRBJ2-7; no reliable D call. The V gene's germline CDR1 is SEHNR and CDR2 FQNEAQ (reference sequence). V lost 2 bases to trimming and J lost 1 base, with 6 bases between them. The CDR3 extends over 13 amino acids.

The rearrangement joins TRBV7-2 to TRBJ2-5; 7 bases agree with TRBD2. J was trimmed by 2 bases and V by 3 bases; bases with no gene match: 3. Germline V gene sequence: CDR1 SGHTA, CDR2 FQGNSA. The CDR3 totals 14 residues. The CDR3 DNA is TGTGCCAGCAGCTTTGGGAGGGCTCAAGAGACCCAGTACTTC. This gives the protein CASSFGRAQETQYF.

The chain is built from TRBV5-4 and TRBJ1-2; D unresolved. Germline assignment: CDR1 SGHNT and CDR2 YYREEE (reference sequence). The V gene lost 0 bases and the J gene lost 1 base, with 7 bases spanning the gap. The CDR3 extends over 14 amino acids. As DNA, the CDR3 is TGTGCCAGCAGCTTGGAACTGATTAACTATGGCTACACCTTC. Translation: CASSLELINYGYTF.

This chain uses TRBV7-2 with TRBJ1-1, with D maybe TRBD1 (6 bases). This CDR3 is built from 15 residues. The germline CDR1 and CDR2 sequences are SGHTA and FQGNSA. Trimming took 5 bases from V and 1 from J, leaving 14 bases between them. In nucleotides, the CDR3 is TGTGCCAGCAGCGTACAGGGTAGAGGGAACACTGAAGCTTTCTTT. It codes for CASSVQGRGNTEAFF.

The chain is built from TRBV4-3 and TRBJ1-6; perhaps TRBD1 as D (6 bases). Trimming pared 1 base from V and 6 bases from J, leaving 13 bases between. The CDR3 runs 16 residues. Per germline, CDR1 LGHNA and CDR2 YSLEER. The CDR3 protein is CASSQVGTGSNSPLHF. CDR3 DNA: TGCGCCAGCAGCCAAGTCGGAACAGGGAGTAATTCACCCCTCCACTTT.

V usage is TRBV5-1 and J usage is TRBJ1-5; no definite D call. V was shortened by 5 bases and J by 5 bases, with 11 bases between the two germline ends. Germline-derived CDR1 and CDR2 are SGHRS and YFSETQ. The CDR3 is 13 residues long. The CDR3 spells CASSLGAHQPQHF. The CDR3 nucleotides read TGCGCCAGCAGTCTCGGAGCGCATCAGCCCCAGCATTTT.

A few counts support this clone. The sample carries other DNA sequences with the same CDR3. This rearrangement joins TRBV5-6 to TRBJ1-1; weak D call: TRBD1 (6 bases). The CDR3 runs 15 residues. Between the trimmed V and J ends, which lost 0 bases and 0 bases, there was a span of 9 bases. Germline values: CDR1 SGHDT, CDR2 YYEEEE. In DNA form, the CDR3 reads TGTGCCAGCAGCTTGGGACAGGTCATGAACACTGAAGCTTTCTTT. Residues: CASSLGQVMNTEAFF.